This TCR beta chain was captured in a study of T cells after yellow fever vaccination. MiXCR was run by TCRdb on the 5' RACE reads, yielding one entry per CDR3 protein. The table records some 290,000 distinct CDR3 sequences, approximately 12% of them present only once. Germline CDR1 DFQATT, CDR2 SNEGSKA (reference sequence). This CDR3 spans 14 amino acids. V gave up 5 bases and J gave up 7 bases, with 15 bases separating them. The sample here was CD4+ T cells sorted from PBMCs, taken 45 days after the yellow fever booster vaccination. The receptor was derived from a man younger than 35 who received the YFV17D yellow fever vaccine. This chain connects TRBV20-1 to TRBJ1-6, with D possibly TRBD1 on 5 matching bases. CDR3 amino acids: CSAALDRSNSPLHF. CDR3 sequence (DNA): TGCAGTGCTGCCCTAGACAGAAGCAATTCACCCCTCCACTTT.